The 20 T cell receptor beta chains below were found in one sample sequenced in a study of CD8 T cell repertoires and HIV-1 epitope variants. Sequencing used immunoSEQ multiplex PCR; TCRdb keeps in-frame clones, though not all of them. Of several thousand clones detected, about 62% appear once; the ten largest clones hold about 40%. The antigens for these receptors are not known. The sequenced sample was cultured CD8+ T cells derived from PBMCs. The receptors stem from a male donor with HIV.

The chain employs TRBV27 and TRBJ2-3, with D perhaps matching TRBD2 (6 bases). V lost 5 bases, J lost 2 bases, and 17 bases lay in between. The CDR3 runs to 16 residues. Germline V gene data show CDR1 as MNHEY and CDR2 as SMNVEV (reference sequence). In nucleotides, the CDR3 is TGTGCCAGCAGTCAACCCTCCGGGACTTACACAGATACGCAGTATTTT. It codes for CASSQPSGTYTDTQYF.

V usage is TRBV27 and J usage is TRBJ1-5; D call uncertain. CDR3 size: 14 residues. CDR1 MNHEY and CDR2 SMNVEV come from the germline V gene (reference sequence). V was trimmed by 10 bases and J by 1 base, leaving 14 bases between them. For the CDR3, the DNA is TGTGCCACCGCCTCCGTAGGGAGCAATCAGCCCCAGCATTTT. It codes for CATASVGSNQPQHF.

This clone was counted between two and nine times. The rearrangement uses TRBV6-5 and TRBJ1-1; D is unresolved. Trimming left V 0 bases short and J 7 bases short, with 6 bases between. The CDR3 is 12 residues long. Germline V gene lookup returns CDR1 MNHEY and CDR2 SVGAGI. The CDR3 DNA follows: TGTGCCAGCAGTTACTCGGGCCTTGAAGCTTTCTTT. Translation gives CASSYSGLEAFF.

The chain recombines TRBV6-6 with TRBJ2-1; 8 bases line up with TRBD1. Germline V gene data show CDR1 as MNHNY and CDR2 as SVGAGI (reference sequence). J was trimmed by 0 bases and V by 6 bases; bases with no gene match: 4. The CDR3 has 15 residues. The CDR3 is CASRRDRSSYNEQFF. In DNA, the CDR3 is TGTGCCAGCAGGCGGGACAGGAGCTCCTACAATGAGCAGTTCTTC.

The chain combines TRBV2 with TRBJ2-1; D remains unclear. The germline V and J ends were trimmed by 7 bases and 15 bases, with 19 bases remaining between them. There are 12 residues in the CDR3. Germline CDR1 SNHLY, CDR2 FYNNEI. The CDR3 is CASMIGRERRFF. In DNA form, the CDR3 reads TGTGCCAGCATGATTGGGCGCGAACGGAGGTTCTTC.

This clone was observed once. V is TRBV6-1 and J is TRBJ2-7; D might be TRBD1 (6 bases). The CDR3 has 13 amino acids. The V gene lost 4 bases and the J gene lost 2 bases, with 9 bases spanning the gap. Germline lookup yields CDR1 MNHNS and CDR2 SASEGT. As DNA, the CDR3 is TGTGCCAGCAGTGCAAGGGGGACCTACGAGCAGTACTTC. It specifies CASSARGTYEQYF.

As to this clone: One end of the junction varies from germline; a read error may be responsible. The chain employs TRBV5-5 and TRBJ1-2; 7 bases align to TRBD1. The CDR3 spans 16 residues. Germline-derived CDR1 and CDR2 are SGHKS and YYEKEE (reference sequence). The DNA for the CDR3 is TGCGCCAGCAGCCAAGACAGGGCAGGATCTAACTATGGCTACACCTTC. It encodes CASSQDRAGSNYGYTF.

The genes are TRBV7-2 and TRBJ2-7; no clear D gene. This CDR3 region has 16 residues. Germline CDR1 reads SGHTA; CDR2 reads FQGNSA. V shed 5 bases and J shed 0 bases, with 17 bases lying between them. DNA of the CDR3: TGTGCCAGCAGCCCACATCGGCTCCCCGTCTCCTACGAGCAGTACTTC. It yields the protein CASSPHRLPVSYEQYF.

The chain uses TRBV28 and TRBJ2-7; the D gene is possibly TRBD2 (5 bases). Germline CDR1 MDHEN, CDR2 SYDVKM. The CDR3 is 14 residues long. Trimming pared 3 bases from V and 1 base from J, leaving 10 bases between. DNA for the CDR3: TGTGCCAGCAGTTTTGGACTCCAGTCCTACGAGCAGTACTTC. This encodes CASSFGLQSYEQYF.

The V and J genes are TRBV5-1 and TRBJ1-1; D is uncertain. Germline lookup yields CDR1 SGHRS and CDR2 YFSETQ. Trimming left V 2 bases short and J 1 base short, with 9 bases between. The CDR3 is 14 amino acids. The CDR3 spells CASSLMSGNTEAFF. The CDR3 region has the DNA TGCGCCAGCAGCTTAATGTCGGGGAACACTGAAGCTTTCTTT.

The gene calls are TRBV7-9 and TRBJ2-1, with a possible D match to TRBD1 (5 bases). The CDR3 runs 16 residues. V was shortened by 6 bases and J by 2 bases, with 17 bases between the two germline ends. The germline V gene encodes CDR1 SEHNR and CDR2 FQNEAQ (reference sequence). CDR3: CASSFDSNKPYNEQFF. CDR3 bases: TGTGCCAGCAGTTTTGACAGCAATAAACCCTACAATGAGCAGTTCTTC.

The chain recombines TRBV28 with TRBJ1-2, with TRBD1 as a possible D gene (5 bases). Between the trimmed V and J ends, which lost 3 bases and 8 bases, there was a span of 16 bases. Looked up from germline, CDR1 is MDHEN and CDR2 is SYDVKM. The CDR3 loop spans 14 amino acids. The CDR3 DNA is TGTGCCAGCAGTTTCACGGGGCCGCGTTTCGGCTACACCTTC. Translated, it gives CASSFTGPRFGYTF.

This clone appeared once. This chain connects TRBV7-9 to TRBJ2-1, with 11 bases aligning to TRBD2. V trimming: 3 bases; J trimming: 3 bases; junction bases outside the gene matches: 4. This CDR3 is built from 16 residues. The V gene's germline CDR1 is SEHNR and CDR2 FQNEAQ (reference sequence). The CDR3 loop reads CASSFFGTSGYNEQFF. Here the CDR3 DNA reads TGTGCCAGCAGCTTTTTCGGGACTAGCGGCTACAATGAGCAGTTCTTC.

The chain has TRBV25-1 and TRBJ1-2, with D maybe TRBD1 (5 bases). Germline V gene data show CDR1 as MGHDK and CDR2 as SYGVNS. Trimming stripped 6 bases from V and 10 bases from J, with 21 bases between. The CDR3 consists of 14 residues. CDR3 sequence (DNA): TGTGCCAGCAGGCCTTGGAAGGAGACAGAAGACTACACCTTC. This translates into CASRPWKETEDYTF.

In its sample, this clone was seen a few times. The chain joins TRBV30 to TRBJ2-7; D is perhaps TRBD1 or TRBD2 (5 bases each). Trimming stripped 3 bases from V and 3 bases from J, with 9 bases between. Germline CDR1 GTSNPN, CDR2 SVGIG (reference sequence). The CDR3 spans 12 residues. The CDR3 sequence is CAWSGDGYEQYF. DNA of the CDR3: TGTGCCTGGAGCGGGGACGGCTACGAGCAGTACTTC.

This chain joins TRBV18 and TRBJ2-1; TRBD2 might be the D (5 bases). The V and J ends lost 3 bases and 9 bases respectively, with 30 bases between them. CDR1 and CDR2 (germline): KGHSH, LQKENI. The CDR3 covers 19 residues. The CDR3 region has the DNA TGTGCCAGCTCACCTACCTGGATTGAGCTAGCTACGAAGGGTGGTGAGCAGTTCTTC. It is translated as CASSPTWIELATKGGEQFF.

Within the sample, this clone is medium-sized. The chain combines TRBV28 with TRBJ1-2, with TRBD1 identical over 10 bases. This CDR3 region has 17 residues. Germline values: CDR1 MDHEN, CDR2 SYDVKM. V lost 7 bases, J lost 4 bases, and 15 bases stayed unmatched. CDR3 coding DNA: TGTGCCAGCACCCCCGGGGACAGGGGACCCTACGGCTATGGCTACACCTTC. Protein: CASTPGDRGPYGYGYTF.

The rearrangement joins TRBV11-2 to TRBJ2-1; 8 bases are shared with TRBD2. CDR3 length: 16 amino acids. Germline CDR1 SGHAT, CDR2 FQNNGV. The V gene end was trimmed by 2 bases and the J gene end by 2 bases; junction bases not matched to a gene: 5. The CDR3, as DNA: TGTGCCAGCAGCTTAAGGTCGGGGGGGACCTACAATGAGCAGTTCTTC. It codes for CASSLRSGGTYNEQFF.

The chain is built from TRBV7-2 and TRBJ1-2; 12 bases match TRBD1. V gave up 0 bases and J gave up 8 bases; unmatched junction bases: 4. This CDR3 has 15 residues. CDR1 and CDR2 from the germline V gene are SGHTA and FQGNSA. The CDR3 nucleotides read TGTGCCAGCAGCTTAGCGGGGACAGGGGGCCGCGGCTACACCTTC. Amino acids: CASSLAGTGGRGYTF.

This sequence joins TRBV19 and TRBJ2-5, with D maybe TRBD2 (6 bases). CDR3 size: 14 residues. The germline V gene has CDR1 LNHDA and CDR2 SQIVND (reference sequence). Trimming removed 10 bases from V and 6 bases from J, with 21 bases in between. CDR3 DNA sequence: TGTGCCACCTCCGGAGGGGCCCGGCGGAAGACCCAGTACTTC. This sequence encodes CATSGGARRKTQYF. Based on the CDR3 plus reference TRBV19 and TRBJ2-5, the full variable domain is DGGITQSPKYLFRKEGQNVTLSCEQNLNHDAMYWYRQDPGQGLRLIYYSQIVNDFQKGDIAEGYSVSREKKESFPLTVTSAQKNPTAFYLCATSGGARRKTQYFGPGTRLLVL.